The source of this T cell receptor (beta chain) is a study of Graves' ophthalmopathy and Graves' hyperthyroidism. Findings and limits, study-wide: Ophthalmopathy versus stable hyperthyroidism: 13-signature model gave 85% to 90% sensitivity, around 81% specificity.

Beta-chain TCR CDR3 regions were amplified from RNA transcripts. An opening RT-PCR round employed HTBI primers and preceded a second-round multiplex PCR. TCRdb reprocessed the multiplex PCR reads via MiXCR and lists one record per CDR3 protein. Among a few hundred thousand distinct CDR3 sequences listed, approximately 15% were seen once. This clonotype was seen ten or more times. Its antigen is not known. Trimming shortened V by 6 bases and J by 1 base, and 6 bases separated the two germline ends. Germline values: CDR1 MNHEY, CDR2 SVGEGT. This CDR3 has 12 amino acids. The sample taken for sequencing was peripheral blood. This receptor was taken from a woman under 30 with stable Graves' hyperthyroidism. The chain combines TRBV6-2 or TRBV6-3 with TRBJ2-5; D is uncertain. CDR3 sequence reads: CASSDFQETQYF. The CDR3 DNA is TGTGCCAGCAGCGACTTCCAAGAGACCCAGTACTTC.